This TCR beta chain was recorded in a study of T cell responses to AZD1222 COVID-19 vaccine. On this clone itself: Its target is not known.

V shed 0 bases and J shed 4 bases, with 10 bases lying between them. Looked up from germline, CDR1 is SGHDT and CDR2 is YYEEEE. The CDR3 length is 14 residues. Notes on the study in general: CD4 TCRs covered the whole spike, strongest at regions 160-218 and 743-854. Repertoires were obtained solely post-peak T cell response.

The table came from immunoSEQ multiplex PCR; TCRdb's copy has only in-frame clones and leaves some out. The table shows 95,000 to 150,000 clones, with around 93% occurring only once. The sequence was collected from an adult who received the AZD1222 COVID-19 vaccine. Sequencing was performed on peripheral blood, taken 28 days after the second AZD1222 dose. V is TRBV5-6 and J is TRBJ2-5, with unresolved D. CDR3 DNA sequence: TGTGCCAGCAGCTTGGAGCGCGCGGTAGAGACCCAGTACTTC. Translated: CASSLERAVETQYF. The full variable domain, completed using reference TRBV5-6 and TRBJ2-5, is DAGVTQSPTHLIKTRGQQVTLRCSPKSGHDTVSWYQQALGQGPQFIFQYYEEEERQRGNFPDRFSGHQFPNYSSELNVNALLLGDSALYLCASSLERAVETQYFGPGTRLLVL.